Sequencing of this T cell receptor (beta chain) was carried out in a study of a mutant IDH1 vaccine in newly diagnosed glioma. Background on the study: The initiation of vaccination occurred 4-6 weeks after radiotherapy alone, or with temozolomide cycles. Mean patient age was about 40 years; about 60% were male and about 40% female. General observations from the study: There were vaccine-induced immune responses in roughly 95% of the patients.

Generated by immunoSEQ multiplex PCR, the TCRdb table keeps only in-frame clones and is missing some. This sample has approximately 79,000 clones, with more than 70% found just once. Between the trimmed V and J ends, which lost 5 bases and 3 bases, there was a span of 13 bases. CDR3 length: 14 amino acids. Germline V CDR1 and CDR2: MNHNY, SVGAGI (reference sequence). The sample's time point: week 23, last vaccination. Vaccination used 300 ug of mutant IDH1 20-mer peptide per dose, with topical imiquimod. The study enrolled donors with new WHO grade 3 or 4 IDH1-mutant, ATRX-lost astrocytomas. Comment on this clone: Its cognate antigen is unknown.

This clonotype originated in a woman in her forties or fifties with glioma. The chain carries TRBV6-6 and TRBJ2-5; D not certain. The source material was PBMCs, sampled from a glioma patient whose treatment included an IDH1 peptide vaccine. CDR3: CASSPSGQEETQYF. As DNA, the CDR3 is TGTGCCAGCAGTCCGTCGGGTCAGGAAGAGACCCAGTACTTC.